A selection of T cell receptor beta chains follows, all from one sample in a study of T cell responses to AZD1222 COVID-19 vaccine. Profiled with immunoSEQ multiplex PCR; TCRdb holds only in-frame clones, not every one. The sample carries 200,000 or so clones, around 90% recorded once. The sequencing here drew on peripheral blood, taken on day 0 of AZD1222 vaccination. The receptors were gathered from an adult in good health. Each CDR3 is given with its conserved first and last residue. The D gene is left open where the match is weak. Size tells how often a clone was seen (once, few, many) or the class of an expanded clone, and some rows leave it out.

>NA|TRBV10-3|NA|TRBJ2-7
CAISGQGQTYEQYF
TGTGCCATCAGTGGGCAAGGTCAGACCTACGAGCAGTACTTC
>NA|TRBV5-1|TRBD1|TRBJ1-2
CASSSQGQNYGYTF
TGCGCCAGCAGCTCACAGGGGCAGAACTATGGCTACACCTTC
>NA|TRBV14|TRBD1|TRBJ1-6
CASSPQTGGNSPLHF
TGTGCCAGCAGCCCCCAGACAGGGGGTAATTCACCCCTCCACTTT
>NA|TRBV7-9|NA|TRBJ2-5
CASSTTGKRETQYF
TGTGCCAGCAGCACGACAGGAAAACGAGAGACCCAGTACTTC
>NA|TRBV24-1|TRBD1|TRBJ2-3
CATSDTGQGLRDTQYF
TGTGCCACCAGTGACACCGGACAGGGGCTGAGGGATACGCAGTATTTT
>once|TRBV7-3|NA|TRBJ2-7
CASSPGAISYEQYF
TGTGCCAGCAGCCCCGGAGCGATTAGCTACGAGCAGTACTTC
>few|TRBV15|NA|TRBJ2-1
CATSRGDSGALVGDEQFF
TGTGCCACCAGCAGAGGCGATAGCGGAGCCTTAGTGGGTGATGAGCAGTTCTTC
>NA|TRBV9|TRBD2|TRBJ2-3
CASSFSGGSDTQYF
TGTGCCAGCAGTTTTAGCGGGGGGTCAGATACGCAGTATTTT
>once|TRBV15|NA|TRBJ2-5
CATSRDKGPETQYF
TGTGCCACCAGCAGAGATAAGGGCCCAGAGACCCAGTACTTC
>once|TRBV7-3|TRBD2|TRBJ2-2
CASSKGGTSSFTGELFF
TGTGCCAGCAGTAAAGGGGGGACTAGCTCGTTTACCGGGGAGCTGTTTTTT
>NA|TRBV7-2|NA|TRBJ2-7
CASSPWVGGYEQYF
TGTGCCAGCAGCCCTTGGGTGGGCGGCTACGAGCAGTACTTC
>NA|TRBV6-2/TRBV6-3|TRBD1|TRBJ1-2
CASSYSYLGTAKSYGYTF
TGTGCCAGCAGTTACTCTTATCTTGGGACAGCAAAATCCTATGGCTACACCTTC
>NA|TRBV7-3|TRBD2|TRBJ2-3
CASSFGTSLTDTQYF
TGTGCCAGCAGCTTCGGGACTAGCCTCACAGATACGCAGTATTTT
>few|TRBV13|NA|TRBJ1-2
CASRHKGSGLMDYGYTF
TGTGCCAGCAGGCATAAAGGGTCGGGTTTAATGGACTATGGCTACACCTTC
>NA|TRBV10-3|NA|TRBJ1-5
CAISESAGLDQPQHF
TGTGCCATCAGTGAGTCGGCGGGCTTAGATCAGCCCCAGCATTTT
>NA|TRBV27|NA|TRBJ1-4
CASSPKGRGWEKLFF
TGTGCCAGCAGCCCGAAGGGCAGGGGCTGGGAAAAACTGTTTTTT
>NA|TRBV11-2|NA|TRBJ2-3
CASSLTVTQYF
TGTGCCAGCAGCCTGACGGTGACGCAGTATTTT
>medium-sized|TRBV18|NA|TRBJ1-5
CASSAEAGASNQPQHF
TGTGCCAGCTCAGCTGAAGCAGGGGCAAGCAATCAGCCCCAGCATTTT
>NA|TRBV7-9|NA|TRBJ1-2
CASSLSSSDGYTF
TGTGCCAGCAGCTTAAGCAGCTCCGATGGCTACACCTTC
>NA|TRBV2|NA|TRBJ2-2
CASSESDPPTGELFF
TGTGCCAGCAGTGAATCCGATCCCCCAACCGGGGAGCTGTTTTTT
>NA|TRBV28|NA|TRBJ1-2
CASASHYGYTF
TGTGCCAGCGCTTCCCACTATGGCTACACCTTC
>NA|TRBV19|NA|TRBJ1-5
CASSIGPRVTSNQPQHF
TGTGCCAGTAGTATAGGTCCCAGGGTTACGAGCAATCAGCCCCAGCATTTT
>NA|TRBV5-6|TRBD1|TRBJ2-7
CASSLGDRGLLEQYF
TGTGCCAGCAGCTTGGGCGACAGGGGGCTTCTCGAGCAGTACTTC
>NA|TRBV30|NA|TRBJ1-4
CAWCAGTNEKLFF
TGTGCCTGGTGTGCAGGGACTAATGAAAAACTGTTTTTT
>NA|TRBV30|NA|TRBJ1-6
CAWSDSRTHSPLHF
TGTGCCTGGAGTGACAGCCGGACCCATTCACCCCTCCACTTT
>NA|TRBV5-1|TRBD2|TRBJ2-7
CASSLGLAGGEEQYF
TGCGCCAGCAGCTTGGGGCTAGCGGGAGGTGAAGAGCAGTACTTC
>NA|TRBV28|TRBD1|TRBJ1-2
CASSKRTGPGGGYTF
TGTGCCAGCAGTAAACGGACAGGCCCGGGTGGAGGCTACACCTTC
>NA|TRBV5-4|NA|TRBJ1-2
CASSSPRGPAYGYTF
TGTGCCAGCAGCTCCCCCCGGGGGCCCGCCTATGGCTACACCTTC
>NA|TRBV4-1|NA|TRBJ2-7
CASSQGYGYEQYF
TGCGCCAGCAGCCAAGGGTACGGCTACGAGCAGTACTTC
>once|TRBV11-2|NA|TRBJ1-5
CASSLGIAPHSEPQHF
TGTGCCAGCAGTCTTGGGATAGCTCCCCACTCTGAGCCCCAGCATTTT
>NA|TRBV6-5|NA|TRBJ1-4
CASSYSFRLTNEKLFF
TGTGCCAGCAGTTACTCGTTCAGGTTAACTAATGAAAAACTGTTTTTT
>NA|TRBV6-6|TRBD1|TRBJ1-2
CASSYTRTGGNYGYTF
TGTGCCAGCAGTTACACCCGGACAGGGGGTAACTATGGCTACACCTTC
>NA|TRBV4-3|TRBD2|TRBJ2-1
CASSSGEGRSNEQFF
TGCGCCAGCAGCTCGGGGGAGGGCCGGAGCAATGAGCAGTTCTTC
>once|TRBV28|NA|TRBJ2-1
CASSLRGNEQFF
TGTGCCAGCAGTTTAAGGGGCAATGAGCAGTTCTTC
>NA|TRBV27|NA|TRBJ1-2
CASSLSTRAGTYGYTF
TGTGCCAGCAGTTTATCGACAAGGGCAGGGACCTATGGCTACACCTTC
>NA|TRBV24-1|TRBD1|TRBJ2-1
CATSDLGTGYGEQFF
TGTGCCACCAGTGATTTAGGGACAGGGTATGGTGAGCAGTTCTTC
>once|TRBV7-9|TRBD2|TRBJ2-1
CASSFGTSGRNEQFF
TGTGCCAGCAGCTTCGGGACTAGCGGGAGGAATGAGCAGTTCTTC